This T cell receptor beta chain was profiled in a study of spatial heterogeneity in lung cancer. Whole-study context: Beta-chain sequences consistently outnumbered alpha-chain sequences in detection. General study findings and limits: Blood contained ubiquitous expanded tumor TCRs more at resection than at follow-up.

Single TCR cDNA molecules each had their own unique molecular identifier. One entry per CDR3 protein, called by TCRdb with MiXCR from the 5' RACE reads. There are more than 80,000 distinct CDR3 sequences in the sample; 10% to 15% occur only once, and roughly two fifths lies in the top ten. Concerning this clonotype: Its antigen is undetermined.

The CDR3 contains 14 residues. Germline V CDR1 and CDR2: SGHTA, FQGNSA. Germline trimming cut 1 base from V and 5 bases from J; bases unmatched to any gene: 3. Regarding time point: sample taken at primary tumor resection. Sequencing was performed on whole RNA extracted from tumor and nontumor lung tissue, or from frozen PBMC, and the material was left unsorted. The V call is TRBV7-2, the J call TRBJ2-5; 8 nucleotides line up with TRBD1. Sequences were derived from PBMCs, sampled at surgery. This receptor was obtained from a male donor with early-stage non-small cell lung cancer. CDR3 in DNA: TGTGCCAGCAGCTTAGGGACAGGGTTGGAGACCCAGTACTTC. The encoded protein is CASSLGTGLETQYF. The complete variable domain, with remaining parts taken from reference TRBV7-2 and TRBJ2-5, reads GAGVSQSPSNKVTEKGKDVELRCDPISGHTALYWYRQSLGQGLEFLIYFQGNSAPDKSGLPSDRFSAERTGGSVSTLTIQRTQQEDSAVYLCASSLGTGLETQYFGPGTRLLVL.